This T cell receptor (beta chain) is drawn from a study of T cells in localized non-small cell lung cancer. Points from the study as a whole: Uninvolved adjacent lung had more T cell clonality than any other tissue, topping tumor. For the top 100 tumor clones, a median about 56 also appeared in adjacent lung. Heterogeneity within the tumor remains possible, as just one region underwent sequencing.

TCRdb's table, derived via immunoSEQ multiplex PCR, lists solely in-frame clones and lacks some. This repertoire shows roughly 89,000 clones, around 90% found once; its top ten account for over 4%. Remarks on this clone: The antigen is not known.

The germline V gene has CDR1 MNHNS and CDR2 SASEGT. V gave up 7 bases and J gave up 3 bases, with 6 bases separating them. This CDR3 is built from 11 residues. The starting material was PBMCs, obtained before any cancer treatment. The origin of this receptor is a woman between 35 and 75 years old with stage II squamous cell lung carcinoma. The chain couples TRBV6-1 to TRBJ1-2; D is unresolved. CDR3 nucleotide sequence: TGTGCCAGCACCCAAGACTATGGCTACACCTTC. Translating gives CASTQDYGYTF.